These 24 T cell receptor beta chains share one sample of origin, sequenced in a study of blood T cell repertoires in COVID-19. Measured with immunoSEQ multiplex PCR; TCRdb has only the in-frame clones, and not every one. This sample has about 480,000 clones, with 70% to 90% found just once. The sample was PBMCs or T cells enriched from blood (not recorded which). The receptors here all came from a woman younger than 35 with acute COVID-19.

The gene calls are TRBV6-5 and TRBJ2-1; possible D gene TRBD1, 6 bases. Germline loops: CDR1 MNHEY, CDR2 SVGAGI. This CDR3 is 13 amino acids long. Between the trimmed V and J ends, which lost 4 bases and 7 bases, there was a span of 11 bases. The CDR3: CASSLGQHNEQFF. CDR3 bases: TGTGCCAGCAGTTTAGGACAGCATAATGAGCAGTTCTTC.

V is TRBV18 and J is TRBJ2-5; 7 positions agree with TRBD1. Germline V lookup: CDR1 KGHSH, CDR2 LQKENI. The CDR3 contains 14 residues. Trimming at V came to 4 bases and at J to 4 bases, leaving 6 bases not matched to a gene. The CDR3 coding sequence is TGTGCCAGCTCACGCGACAGGGAGCGAGAGACCCAGTACTTC. Its protein is CASSRDRERETQYF.

The chain recombines TRBV5-5 with TRBJ2-3; weak D call: TRBD2 (5 bases). Deletions cut 0 bases from V and 4 bases from J, with 9 bases between. Germline CDR1 SGHKS, CDR2 YYEKEE (reference sequence). The CDR3 is made up of 14 amino acids. As DNA, the CDR3 is TGTGCCAGCAGCTTGGTTGCGGGCCCAGATACGCAGTATTTT. This encodes CASSLVAGPDTQYF.

This sequence joins TRBV2 and TRBJ1-2; TRBD1 agrees at 11 bases. Per the germline V gene, CDR1 is SNHLY and CDR2 is FYNNEI. Trimming took 0 bases from V and 6 from J; bases not matched to a gene: 3. This CDR3 has 15 amino acids. The CDR3 sequence is CASSEAGTGGDGYTF. The CDR3 DNA reads TGTGCCAGCAGTGAAGCGGGGACAGGGGGGGATGGCTACACCTTC.

V usage is TRBV19 and J usage is TRBJ2-1; 13 bases line up with TRBD2. CDR1 and CDR2 from the germline V gene are LNHDA and SQIVND (reference sequence). This CDR3 region has 17 residues. The ends lost 6 bases at V and 8 bases at J; junction bases unmatched: 13. CDR3 region: CASRLAGGRDSGDEQFF. CDR3 DNA: TGTGCCAGTAGACTAGCGGGAGGGCGAGACAGTGGGGATGAGCAGTTCTTC.

The V gene is TRBV2, the J gene TRBJ2-3; 7 positions match TRBD2. Germline lookup yields CDR1 SNHLY and CDR2 FYNNEI. J lost 0 bases, V lost 4 bases, and 7 bases had no gene match. This CDR3 has 16 residues. Here the CDR3 reads CASSGYSGFSTDTQYF. The DNA for the CDR3 is TGTGCCAGCAGTGGTTATAGCGGGTTTAGCACAGATACGCAGTATTTT.

The chain couples TRBV12-3 or TRBV12-4 to TRBJ1-2, with 12 bases identical to TRBD1. The CDR3 is made up of 13 amino acids. The V gene end was trimmed by 6 bases and the J gene end by 7 bases; junction bases not matched to a gene: 3. The CDR3 region has the DNA TGTGCCAGCAGGGGGACAGGGGGCGCTGGCTACACCTTC. It codes for CASRGTGGAGYTF.

The rearrangement links TRBV2 to TRBJ1-2; TRBD1 matches 7 bases. Trimming removed 1 base from V and 4 bases from J; junction bases left unmatched: 6. Germline-derived CDR1 and CDR2 are SNHLY and FYNNEI. The CDR3 is 15 amino acids. The CDR3 sequence is CASSEGARQGYGYTF. CDR3 sequence (DNA): TGTGCCAGCAGTGAAGGGGCCCGACAGGGCTATGGCTACACCTTC.

The J gene is TRBJ2-1, the V gene TRBV12-3 or TRBV12-4; TRBD1 aligns across 7 bases. V dropped 6 bases and J dropped 4; count of bases not matched to a gene: 3. The length of the CDR3 is 13 residues. This CDR3 reads CASRPGQYNEQFF. The CDR3 DNA follows: TGTGCCAGCAGGCCGGGACAGTACAATGAGCAGTTCTTC.

The chain has TRBV2 and TRBJ1-2; 9 positions agree with TRBD1. J gave up 4 bases and V 5 bases, and 2 bases lay outside the gene matches. The CDR3 runs 13 residues. Looked up from germline, CDR1 is SNHLY and CDR2 is FYNNEI. Here the CDR3 DNA reads TGTGCCAGCAGTAGGACAGGGGCCTATGGCTACACCTTC. Its translation is CASSRTGAYGYTF.

The rearrangement links TRBV9 to TRBJ1-3; TRBD1 might be the D (5 bases). The CDR3 contains 15 residues. CDR1 and CDR2 from the germline V gene are SGDLS and YYNGEE. V lost 0 bases, J lost 0 bases, and 7 bases lay in between. CDR3 region: CASSVEGNSGNTIYF. The CDR3 DNA reads as TGTGCCAGCAGCGTAGAGGGGAACTCTGGAAACACCATATATTTT. Combining the CDR3 with reference TRBV9 and TRBJ1-3 gives the whole variable domain DSGVTQTPKHLITATGQRVTLRCSPRSGDLSVYWYQQSLDQGLQFLIQYYNGEERAKGNILERFSAQQFPDLHSELNLSSLELGDSALYFCASSVEGNSGNTIYFGEGSWLTVV.

The rearrangement joins TRBV10-3 to TRBJ2-7; possibly TRBD1 for D (6 bases). CDR3 length equals 14 residues. V gave up 4 bases and J gave up 2 bases, with 12 bases separating them. Germline CDR1 and CDR2: ENHRY and SYGVKD. In DNA, the CDR3 is TGTGCCATCAGTGCGCAGGGGCCACCCTACGAGCAGTACTTC. It codes for CAISAQGPPYEQYF.

The chain uses TRBV2 and TRBJ1-1; weak D call: TRBD1 (5 bases). Germline V lookup: CDR1 SNHLY, CDR2 FYNNEI. V was trimmed by 7 bases and J by 0 bases, leaving 15 bases between them. The CDR3 contains 15 residues. The CDR3 spells CASNSQGKVNTEAFF. DNA of the CDR3: TGTGCCAGCAACTCTCAGGGCAAGGTGAACACTGAAGCTTTCTTT.

This CDR3 is CASSPQGGGGYEQYF. The CDR3 DNA follows: TGTGCCAGCAGCCCCCAAGGCGGGGGGGGATACGAGCAGTACTTC. V gene TRBV5-6 combines with J gene TRBJ2-7; 9 bases agree with TRBD2. The CDR3 covers 15 residues. The germline V gene encodes CDR1 SGHDT and CDR2 YYEEEE. After removal of 4 bases from V and 4 bases from J, the junction contained 9 bases not matched to a gene.

This chain links TRBV6-2 or TRBV6-3 with TRBJ1-1; 7 bases align to TRBD1. The ends lost 4 bases at V and 6 bases at J; junction bases unmatched: 8. This CDR3 has 14 amino acids. Germline-derived CDR1 and CDR2 are MNHEY and SVGEGT. The CDR3, as DNA: TGTGCCAGCAGTTTCTCAACAGGGGTCGCTGAAGCTTTCTTT. It yields the protein CASSFSTGVAEAFF.

In DNA, the CDR3 is TGTGCCAGCAGTTACGGCTACAGGGTTGGCTACACCTTC. Its translation: CASSYGYRVGYTF. The V and J genes are TRBV6-6 and TRBJ1-2; D is perhaps TRBD1 (6 bases). Germline V CDR1 and CDR2: MNHNY, SVGAGI (reference sequence). This CDR3 is 13 amino acids long. The V gene lost 2 bases and the J gene lost 7 bases, with 11 bases spanning the gap.

The chain is built from TRBV21-1 and TRBJ2-1; the table's D call, TRBD2, was not checked against the DNA. TRBV21-1 is a pseudogene segment. The CDR3 runs to 18 residues. CDR3 in DNA: TGTGCCAGCAGCCCTCGGACTAGCGGCTACGCCCGGGACAATGAGCAGTTCTTC. Amino acid sequence: CASSPRTSGYARDNEQFF.

The chain uses TRBV28 and TRBJ2-7; D ambiguous. From germline, CDR1 is MDHEN and CDR2 SYDVKM. V was pared by 4 bases and J by 5 bases, with 12 bases between. The CDR3 runs to 13 residues. This chain's CDR3 is CASSSPIRDEQYF. CDR3 nucleotide sequence: TGTGCCAGCAGTTCCCCCATTCGAGACGAGCAGTACTTC.

The V call is TRBV7-9, the J call TRBJ1-4; 11 nucleotides align to TRBD1. CDR1 SEHNR and CDR2 FQNEAQ come from the germline V gene (reference sequence). The CDR3 covers 16 residues. The J segment lost 3 bases and the V segment lost 5 bases, leaving 5 bases of the junction unmatched. In DNA form, the CDR3 reads TGTGCCAGCAGCCCAGGGACAGGGGGTTCTAATGAAAAACTGTTTTTT. The encoded protein is CASSPGTGGSNEKLFF.

The CDR3: CASSSHRGKQYF. CDR3 coding DNA: TGTGCCAGTAGTAGCCACAGGGGAAAGCAGTATTTT. The chain employs TRBV19 and TRBJ2-3, with TRBD1 identical over 7 bases. The J segment lost 11 bases and the V segment lost 4 bases, leaving 6 bases of the junction unmatched. The V gene's germline CDR1 is LNHDA and CDR2 SQIVND (reference sequence). The CDR3 is 12 residues long.

The chain employs TRBV19 and TRBJ1-6; 7 bases are shared with TRBD1. V lost 3 bases to trimming and J lost 7 bases; unmatched junction nucleotides: 6. The CDR3 length is 15 residues. Germline V lookup: CDR1 LNHDA, CDR2 SQIVND (reference sequence). The CDR3 bases are TGTGCCAGTAGTATTTCTAACAGGGGCAATTCACCCCTCCACTTT. Translating gives CASSISNRGNSPLHF.

The rearrangement joins TRBV3-1 (or the pseudogene TRBV3-2) to TRBJ2-2; D is ambiguous. Between the trimmed V and J ends, which lost 0 bases and 6 bases, there was a span of 8 bases. Germline V gene data show CDR1 as LGHDT and CDR2 as YNNKEL (reference sequence). The CDR3 has 14 residues. The CDR3: CASSQDKTSGELFF. The CDR3 region has the DNA TGTGCCAGCAGCCAAGATAAAACTTCCGGGGAGCTGTTTTTT.

V and J are TRBV28 and TRBJ2-1, with 9 bases lining up with TRBD2. The CDR3 runs to 16 residues. CDR1 is MDHEN, CDR2 SYDVKM, per germline. After removal of 5 bases from V and 8 bases from J, the junction contained 13 bases not matched to a gene. The CDR3 sequence: CASSTLAGRIIYEQFF. CDR3 nucleotides: TGTGCCAGCAGTACTCTAGCGGGGAGAATAATATATGAGCAGTTCTTC. Complete variable domain (other parts from reference TRBV28 and TRBJ2-1): DVKVTQSSRYLVKRTGEKVFLECVQDMDHENMFWYRQDPGLGLRLIYFSYDVKMKEKGDIPEGYSVSREKKERFSLILESASTNQTSMYLCASSTLAGRIIYEQFFGPGTRLTVL.

This chain connects TRBV4-1 to TRBJ2-7, with D possibly being TRBD1 (6 bases). Trimming left V 4 bases short and J 3 bases short, with 13 bases between. CDR3 length: 14 amino acids. Germline CDR1 reads MGHRA; CDR2 reads YSYEKL. CDR3 sequence: CASSLHTGYYEQYF. The DNA of the CDR3 is TGCGCCAGCAGCCTTCATACAGGGTACTACGAGCAGTACTTC.